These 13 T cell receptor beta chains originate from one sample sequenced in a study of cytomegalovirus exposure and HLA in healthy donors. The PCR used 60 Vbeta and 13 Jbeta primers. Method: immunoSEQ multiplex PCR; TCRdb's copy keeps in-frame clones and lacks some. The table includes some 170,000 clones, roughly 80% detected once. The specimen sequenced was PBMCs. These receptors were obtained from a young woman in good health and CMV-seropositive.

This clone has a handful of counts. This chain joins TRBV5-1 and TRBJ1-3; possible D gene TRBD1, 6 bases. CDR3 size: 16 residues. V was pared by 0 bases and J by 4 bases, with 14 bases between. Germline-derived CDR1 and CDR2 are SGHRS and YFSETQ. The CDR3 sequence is CASSLVGGLGGNTIYF. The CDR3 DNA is TGCGCCAGCAGCTTGGTCGGGGGGCTTGGAGGAAACACCATATATTTT.

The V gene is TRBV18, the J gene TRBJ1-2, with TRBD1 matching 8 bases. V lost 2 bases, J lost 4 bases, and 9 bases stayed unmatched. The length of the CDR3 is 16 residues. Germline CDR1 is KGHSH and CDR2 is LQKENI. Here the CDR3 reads CASSPRGQGEGYGYTF. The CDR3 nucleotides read TGTGCCAGCTCACCAAGAGGACAGGGAGAAGGCTATGGCTACACCTTC.

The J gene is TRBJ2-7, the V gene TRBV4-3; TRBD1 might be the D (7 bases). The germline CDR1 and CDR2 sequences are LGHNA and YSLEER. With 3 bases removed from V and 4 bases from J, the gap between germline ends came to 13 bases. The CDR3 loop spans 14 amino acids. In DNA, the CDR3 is TGCGCCAGCAGCCAGGGGGGACAGACTTACGAGCAGTACTTC. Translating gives CASSQGGQTYEQYF.

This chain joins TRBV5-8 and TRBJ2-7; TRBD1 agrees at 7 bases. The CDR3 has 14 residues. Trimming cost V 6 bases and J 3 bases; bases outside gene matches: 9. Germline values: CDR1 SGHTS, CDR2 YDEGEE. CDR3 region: CASTRKGAYYEQYF. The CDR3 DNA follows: TGTGCCAGCACCAGGAAGGGGGCATACTACGAGCAGTACTTC. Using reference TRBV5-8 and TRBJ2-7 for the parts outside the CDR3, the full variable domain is EAGVTQSPTHLIKTRGQQATLRCSPISGHTSVYWYQQALGLGLQFLLWYDEGEERNRGNFPPRFSGRQFPNYSSELNVNALELEDSALYLCASTRKGAYYEQYFGPGTRLTVT.

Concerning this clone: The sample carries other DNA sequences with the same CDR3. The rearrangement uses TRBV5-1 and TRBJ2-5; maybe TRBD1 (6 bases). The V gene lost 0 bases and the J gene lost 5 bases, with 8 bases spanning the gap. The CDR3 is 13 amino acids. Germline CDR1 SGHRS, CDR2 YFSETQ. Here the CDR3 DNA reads TGCGCCAGCAGCTTGGGCCAGGGGGAGACCCAGTACTTC. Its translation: CASSLGQGETQYF.

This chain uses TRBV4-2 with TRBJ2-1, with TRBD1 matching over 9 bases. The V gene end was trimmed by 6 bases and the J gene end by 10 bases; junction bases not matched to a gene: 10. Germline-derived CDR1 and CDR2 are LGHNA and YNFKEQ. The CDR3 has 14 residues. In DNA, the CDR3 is TGTGCCAGCAGTACCGGGACAGGGAGAAAAGAGCAGTTCTTC. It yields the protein CASSTGTGRKEQFF.

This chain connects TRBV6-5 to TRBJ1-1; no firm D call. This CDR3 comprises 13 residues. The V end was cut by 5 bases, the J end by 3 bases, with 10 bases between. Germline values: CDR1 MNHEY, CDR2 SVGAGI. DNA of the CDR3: TGTGCCAGCAGTCCCTACTCCTACACTGAAGCTTTCTTT. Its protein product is CASSPYSYTEAFF.

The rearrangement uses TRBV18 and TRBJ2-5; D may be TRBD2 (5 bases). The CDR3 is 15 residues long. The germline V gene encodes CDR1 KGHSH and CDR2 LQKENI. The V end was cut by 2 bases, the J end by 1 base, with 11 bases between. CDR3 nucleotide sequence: TGTGCCAGCTCACCAATCGTAGGACTCCAAGAGACCCAGTACTTC. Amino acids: CASSPIVGLQETQYF.

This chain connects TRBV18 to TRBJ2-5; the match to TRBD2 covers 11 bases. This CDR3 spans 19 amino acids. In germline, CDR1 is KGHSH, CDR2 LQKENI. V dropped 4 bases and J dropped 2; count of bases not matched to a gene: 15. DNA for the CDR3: TGTGCCAGCTCACATACGGGGCTAGCGGGGGGTCCCATTCAAGAGACCCAGTACTTC. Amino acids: CASSHTGLAGGPIQETQYF. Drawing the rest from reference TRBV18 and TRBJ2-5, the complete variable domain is NAGVMQNPRHLVRRRGQEARLRCSPMKGHSHVYWYRQLPEEGLKFMVYLQKENIIDESGMPKERFSAEFPKEGPSILRIQQVVRGDSAAYFCASSHTGLAGGPIQETQYFGPGTRLLVL.

The chain's CDR3 is CASSFGQGSGNTIYF. As DNA, the CDR3 is TGTGCCAGCAGCTTCGGACAGGGTAGTGGAAACACCATATATTTT. The gene calls are TRBV5-5 and TRBJ1-3; TRBD1 matches 8 bases. The V gene's germline CDR1 is SGHKS and CDR2 YYEKEE (reference sequence). CDR3 length: 15 residues. Losses at the gene ends were 2 bases for V and 3 bases for J; bases not matched to a gene: 4.

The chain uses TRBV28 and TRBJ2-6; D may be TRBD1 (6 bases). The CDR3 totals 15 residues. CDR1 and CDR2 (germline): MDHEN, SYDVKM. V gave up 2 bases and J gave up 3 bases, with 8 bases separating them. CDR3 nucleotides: TGTGCCAGCAGTTTAGGGGGCGGTGGGGCCAACGTCCTGACTTTC. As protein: CASSLGGGGANVLTF.

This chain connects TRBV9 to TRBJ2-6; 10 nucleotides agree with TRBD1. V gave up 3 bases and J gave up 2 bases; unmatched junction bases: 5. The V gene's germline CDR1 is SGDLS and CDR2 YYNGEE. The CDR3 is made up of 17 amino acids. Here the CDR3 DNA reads TGTGCCAGCAGCGCCCCGACAGGGGGCACTGGGGCCAACGTCCTGACTTTC. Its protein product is CASSAPTGGTGANVLTF.

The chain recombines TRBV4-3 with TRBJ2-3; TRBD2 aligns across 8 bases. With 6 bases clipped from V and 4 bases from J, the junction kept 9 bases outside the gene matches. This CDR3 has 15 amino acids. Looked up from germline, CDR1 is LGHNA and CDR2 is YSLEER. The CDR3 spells CASSRSGGRADTQYF. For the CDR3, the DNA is TGCGCCAGCAGTCGATCGGGAGGGAGGGCAGATACGCAGTATTTT.